These T cell receptor beta chains were read from a single sample in a study of cytomegalovirus exposure and HLA in healthy donors. Assay used: immunoSEQ multiplex PCR; TCRdb lists only in-frame clones, some missing. The table lists 60,000 to 80,000 clones, around 80% of them singletons. The specimen sequenced was PBMCs. Source of these receptors: a woman aged 25 to 45 in good health and CMV-seronegative. CDR3s include the opening cysteine and the closing phenylalanine or tryptophan. Fields, in order: J gene, V gene, clone size, D gene, CDR3 DNA, CDR3 protein. A D gene is named only where the DNA matches it firmly. Part of the rows lack a size; the others show once, few, many or a class for expanded clones.

TRBJ2-1 TRBV15 once NA TGTGCCACCAGCCCCGGGAATGTGGGGAATGAGCAGTTCTTC CATSPGNVGNEQFF
TRBJ2-1 TRBV30 NA NA TGTGTTTACCGGGACAACTACAATGAGCAGTTCTTC CVYRDNYNEQFF
TRBJ1-1 TRBV5-1 NA TRBD1 TGCGCCAGCAGCCTTGGGACAGTTCCGAACACTGAAGCTTTCTTT CASSLGTVPNTEAFF
TRBJ2-1 TRBV5-6 NA TRBD2 TGTGCCAGCAGCTTTGGGACTAGCGGGGGGGCTTGGGAGCAGTTCTTC CASSFGTSGGAWEQFF
TRBJ2-1 TRBV9 once TRBD2 TGTGCCAGCAGCCGTACTAGCGGCTCCTACAATGAGCAGTTCTTC CASSRTSGSYNEQFF
TRBJ1-5 TRBV5-1 NA NA TGCGCCAGCAGCTTGGCCCCCGATCAGCCCCAGCATTTT CASSLAPDQPQHF
TRBJ1-3 TRBV7-2 NA NA TGTGCCAGCAGCCCCCGGGGGGGCGATGGAAACACCATATATTTT CASSPRGGDGNTIYF
TRBJ2-1 TRBV7-2 few TRBD2 TGTGCCAGCAGCGGCCGACTAGCGGGAGGAGACTACAATGAGCAGTTCTTC CASSGRLAGGDYNEQFF
TRBJ2-5 TRBV5-4 NA TRBD1 TGTGCCAGCAGCGGAAGACAGGGGTCTCAAGAGACCCAGTACTTC CASSGRQGSQETQYF
TRBJ2-7 TRBV29-1 NA NA TGCAGCGTTGTACGAGACAGAAACTACGAGCAGTACTTC CSVVRDRNYEQYF
TRBJ2-2 TRBV7-9 NA NA TGTGCCAGCAGCCCCCCCCGGAGTATGGACACCGGGGAGCTGTTTTTT CASSPPRSMDTGELFF
TRBJ2-1 TRBV5-1 NA TRBD2 TGCGCCAGCAGCTTGGCTAGCGGAGCCCTTAATGAGCAGTTCTTC CASSLASGALNEQFF
TRBJ2-1 TRBV5-1 NA TRBD2 TGCGCCAGCAGCTTGGTTAGCGGGAGTGATTCCTACAATGAGCAGTTCTTC CASSLVSGSDSYNEQFF
TRBJ2-3 TRBV5-5 NA TRBD1 TGTGCCAGCAGCTTTAGGGGGACAGGGGAAAATACGCAGTATTTT CASSFRGTGENTQYF
TRBJ1-2 TRBV28 NA TRBD1 TGTGCCAGCAGTTTAACGATGATGACAGGGGCCTATGGCTACACCTTC CASSLTMMTGAYGYTF
TRBJ1-1 TRBV7-2 NA NA TGTGCCAGCAGCGCCTCCGGGGGACTTAACACTGAAGCTTTCTTT CASSASGGLNTEAFF
TRBJ2-3 TRBV30 NA NA TGTGCCTGGAGTACGGGAGTATCCACAGATACGCAGTATTTT CAWSTGVSTDTQYF
TRBJ1-1 TRBV6-5 few NA TGTGCCAGCAGTTACCTATCGGGATTGGCGGGTGAAGCTTTCTTT CASSYLSGLAGEAFF
TRBJ1-1 TRBV15 NA NA TGTGCCACCAGCAGAGAGGGACAACTTGAAGCTTTCTTT CATSREGQLEAFF